A single sample is the source of the 7 T cell receptor beta chains below, sequenced in a study of blood T cell repertoires in COVID-19 (dated by TCRdb to the early 2020s). Libraries were constructed by the immunoSEQ multiplex PCR assay. TCRdb's version of the immuneACCESS table is confined to in-frame rearrangements and falls short of the full clone set. An unresolved V gene accounts for under half of the shortfall where checked; the remainder is of unknown origin. The sample contains about 150,000 clones, more than 75% of them found a single time. The top ten clones comprise 0.95% to 1.5% of the sample. The sample taken for sequencing was PBMCs or T cells enriched from blood (not recorded which). These receptors came from a woman aged 25 to 39 with acute COVID-19.

This chain joins TRBV7-9 and TRBJ2-7; weak D call: TRBD1 (5 bases). Trimming pared 8 bases from V and 2 bases from J, leaving 16 bases between. Germline CDR1 SEHNR, CDR2 FQNEAQ (reference sequence). CDR3 length: 14 amino acids. CDR3 region: CASGLGTGTYEQYF. The DNA of the CDR3 is TGTGCCAGCGGCCTAGGAACAGGAACCTACGAGCAGTACTTC.

The chain uses TRBV19 and TRBJ2-1, with TRBD2 as a possible D gene (6 bases). The CDR3 loop spans 18 amino acids. V lost 6 bases and J 4 bases, leaving 25 bases between the germline ends. The germline gives CDR1 LNHDA, CDR2 SQIVND (reference sequence). DNA of the CDR3: TGTGCCAGTAGAGGGCCTTTAGGACACCCCGCGGGGTACAATGAGCAGTTCTTC. This translates into CASRGPLGHPAGYNEQFF. The complete variable domain, with remaining parts taken from reference TRBV19 and TRBJ2-1, reads DGGITQSPKYLFRKEGQNVTLSCEQNLNHDAMYWYRQDPGQGLRLIYYSQIVNDFQKGDIAEGYSVSREKKESFPLTVTSAQKNPTAFYLCASRGPLGHPAGYNEQFFGPGTRLTVL.

The chain employs TRBV4-3 and TRBJ2-1; tentatively, D is TRBD2 (5 bases). Germline V gives CDR1 LGHNA, CDR2 YSLEER. Trimming cost V 1 base and J 7 bases, with 17 bases left between them. The CDR3 loop spans 16 amino acids. The CDR3 loop is CASSQGLILEVNEQFF. In DNA, the CDR3 is TGCGCCAGCAGCCAAGGTTTAATACTAGAGGTAAATGAGCAGTTCTTC.

This rearrangement joins TRBV6-5 to TRBJ2-7; no clear D. Germline CDR1 and CDR2: MNHEY and SVGAGI. This CDR3 is built from 14 residues. Trimming pared 5 bases from V and 2 bases from J, leaving 13 bases between. CDR3 DNA sequence: TGTGCCAGCAGTCCCCTCGAGGCGACCTACGAGCAGTACTTC. It yields the protein CASSPLEATYEQYF.

The rearrangement uses TRBV6-1 and TRBJ1-1, with 8 bases that match TRBD1. Germline V gives CDR1 MNHNS, CDR2 SASEGT. The CDR3 consists of 15 residues. Germline trimming cut 1 base from V and 4 bases from J; bases unmatched to any gene: 5. CDR3 in DNA: TGTGCCAGCAGTGAAGGGGACAGGAGAGGCACTGAAGCTTTCTTT. Translating it yields CASSEGDRRGTEAFF.

This chain connects TRBV5-1 to TRBJ1-4, with 9 positions matching TRBD1. The CDR3 covers 16 residues. Germline-derived CDR1 and CDR2 are SGHRS and YFSETQ. Trimming took 2 bases from V and 8 from J; bases not matched to a gene: 10. For the CDR3, the DNA is TGCGCCAGCAGCTTAACACCCGGGACAGGGAACGAAAAACTGTTTTTT. Its protein product is CASSLTPGTGNEKLFF.

The V call is TRBV9, the J call TRBJ1-4, with a tentative D call TRBD1 (6 bases). Germline V gives CDR1 SGDLS, CDR2 YYNGEE. V lost 0 bases and J 2 bases, leaving 11 bases between the germline ends. The CDR3 is 16 residues long. The DNA of the CDR3 is TGTGCCAGCAGCGTAGAGGGGGGGGGTACTAATGAAAAACTGTTTTTT. Residues: CASSVEGGGTNEKLFF.